One and the same sample provided the 13 T cell receptor beta chains below, sequenced in a study of STAT3 mutations in large granular lymphocyte leukemia. Notes on the study in general: Every T-LGLL patient had at least one immunodominant TCRbeta clonotype.

What these receptors recognize is not known. TCRdb's table, derived via immunoSEQ multiplex PCR, lists solely in-frame clones and lacks some. The table has some 10,000 clones, 88% seen once. The specimen sequenced was peripheral blood mononuclear cells. The source is a man aged 60-69 years with T-cell large granular lymphocyte leukemia. Some clones in this sample may be carry-over from other donors' samples.

This sequence joins TRBV18 and TRBJ1-3; D uncertain. The CDR3 is made up of 18 amino acids. Looked up from germline, CDR1 is KGHSH and CDR2 is LQKENI. Deletions cut 3 bases from V and 2 bases from J, with 20 bases between. The CDR3 region is CASSPSSQVSSAGNTIYF. The CDR3 DNA is TGTGCCAGCTCACCCTCCTCCCAGGTATCCTCTGCTGGAAACACCATATATTTT.

The rearrangement joins TRBV4-3 to TRBJ2-3, with D uncertain. The germline gives CDR1 LGHNA, CDR2 YSLEER. Trimming left V 0 bases short and J 4 bases short, with 14 bases between. This CDR3 has 16 amino acids. CDR3 sequence reads: CASSQEAIRWADTQYF. DNA for the CDR3: TGCGCCAGCAGCCAAGAGGCTATCCGGTGGGCAGATACGCAGTATTTT.

The chain recombines TRBV5-1 with TRBJ2-1, with D unclear. The CDR3 is 14 amino acids. Germline lookup yields CDR1 SGHRS and CDR2 YFSETQ. V was shortened by 0 bases and J by 8 bases, with 12 bases between the two germline ends. This CDR3 reads CASSLAQVADEQFF. The CDR3 DNA reads as TGCGCCAGCAGCTTGGCCCAAGTAGCCGATGAGCAGTTCTTC.

This clone was counted a few times. The V and J genes are TRBV10-3 and TRBJ1-5; TRBD1 aligns across 9 bases. The germline CDR1 and CDR2 sequences are ENHRY and SYGVKD. The CDR3 runs to 15 residues. V lost 4 bases and J lost 6; bases outside the gene matches: 7. Here the CDR3 reads CAISAGTGYGQPQHF. The DNA of the CDR3 is TGTGCCATCAGTGCAGGGACAGGGTATGGTCAGCCCCAGCATTTT.

The chain recombines TRBV5-6 with TRBJ2-7; no definite D call. This CDR3 has 12 amino acids. V was cut by 4 bases and J by 2 bases, with 7 bases left in between. Germline V CDR1 and CDR2: SGHDT, YYEEEE. Here the CDR3 DNA reads TGTGCCAGCAGCCTCAACACCTACGAGCAGTACTTC. It encodes CASSLNTYEQYF.

This clone is large by share. The chain carries TRBV11-3 and TRBJ1-2, with D unresolved. Germline assignment: CDR1 SGHNT and CDR2 YENEEA. The CDR3 length is 13 residues. Trimming cost V 5 bases and J 4 bases, with 11 bases left between them. The CDR3 DNA sequence: TGTGCCAGCAGCACACCGACGGCCTATGGCTACACCTTC. It encodes CASSTPTAYGYTF.

The V call is TRBV2, the J call TRBJ1-1, with D hard to call. V was trimmed by 0 bases and J by 5 bases, leaving 4 bases between them. The CDR3 has 12 residues. Germline V CDR1 and CDR2: SNHLY, FYNNEI. CDR3 loop: CASSEARTEAFF. The DNA for the CDR3 is TGTGCCAGCAGTGAAGCCAGGACTGAAGCTTTCTTT.

This chain connects TRBV6-4 to TRBJ2-5; perhaps TRBD2 as D (6 bases). The V gene lost 2 bases and the J gene lost 4 bases, with 8 bases spanning the gap. In germline, CDR1 is MRHNA, CDR2 SNTAGT. The CDR3 is made up of 13 amino acids. The CDR3 DNA reads as TGTGCCAGCAGTGACCGGAGGGGAGAGACCCAGTACTTC. This codes for CASSDRRGETQYF.

V gene TRBV6-6 combines with J gene TRBJ2-7; 11 bases are shared with TRBD1. V trimming: 8 bases; J trimming: 2 bases; junction bases outside the gene matches: 2. Germline-derived CDR1 and CDR2 are MNHNY and SVGAGI (reference sequence). The CDR3 contains 13 residues. DNA for the CDR3: TGTGCCAGCGGGACAGGGGGAACCTACGAGCAGTACTTC. This sequence encodes CASGTGGTYEQYF.

The chain links TRBV15 to TRBJ1-5; the D gene is possibly TRBD1 (5 bases). This CDR3 contains 14 residues. Germline CDR1 reads LNHNV; CDR2 reads YYDKDF (reference sequence). V lost 2 bases to trimming and J lost 5 bases, with 10 bases between them. CDR3 DNA sequence: TGTGCCACCAGCAGACTCGTGGGGGATCAGCCCCAGCATTTT. This sequence encodes CATSRLVGDQPQHF.

The genes are TRBV7-8 and TRBJ2-7, with TRBD2 matching 10 bases. Germline lookup yields CDR1 SGHVS and CDR2 FQNEAQ. The junction had 8 bases not matched to a gene; V was cut back by 1 base and J by 5 bases. The CDR3 is made up of 16 amino acids. CDR3 DNA: TGTGCCAGCAGCTTAGGAAAGCTAGCGGGAGTGGACGAGCAGTACTTC. It encodes CASSLGKLAGVDEQYF.

The V and J genes are TRBV6-1 and TRBJ1-1; D not resolved. V was pared by 8 bases and J by 4 bases, with 20 bases between. Per germline, CDR1 MNHNS and CDR2 SASEGT. The CDR3 loop spans 15 amino acids. The CDR3 loop reads CASDPSHYGGTEAFF. Here the CDR3 DNA reads TGTGCCAGCGACCCTTCCCACTACGGCGGCACTGAAGCTTTCTTT.

This sequence joins TRBV5-1 and TRBJ1-1; D is unresolved. The V and J ends lost 9 bases and 0 bases respectively, with 12 bases between them. Germline V gene sequence: CDR1 SGHRS, CDR2 YFSETQ. CDR3 size: 13 residues. As DNA, the CDR3 is TGCGCCACTAGAAGAGGGATGAACACTGAAGCTTTCTTT. This gives the protein CATRRGMNTEAFF. The full variable domain, in which reference TRBV5-1 and TRBJ1-1 provide the parts outside the CDR3, is KAGVTQTPRYLIKTRGQQVTLSCSPISGHRSVSWYQQTPGQGLQFLFEYFSETQRNKGNFPGRFSGRQFSNSRSEMNVSTLELGDSALYLCATRRGMNTEAFFGQGTRLTVV.